A selection of T cell receptor beta chains follows, all from one sample in a study of blood T cell repertoires in COVID-19. Profiling relied on immunoSEQ multiplex PCR, and the TCRdb table lists in-frame clones only, not all of them. The table lists around 250,000 clones, roughly 86% of them singletons. The source material was peripheral blood. The origin of the receptors is a man older than 75 with acute or convalescent COVID-19. Each CDR3 is given with its conserved first and last residue. D genes are given only for firm matches. The size of a clone is reported for some rows only, either as once, few or many, or as a class for expanded clones.

abundance | j_gene | d_gene | v_gene | CDR3nt | CDR3aa
- | TRBJ1-1 | - | TRBV5-4 | TGTGCCAGCGGGAGCCAGATGAACACTGAAGCTTTCTTT | CASGSQMNTEAFF
few | TRBJ2-3 | TRBD1 | TRBV7-9 | TGTGCCAGCACCGGGACAGGAAGCACAGATACGCAGTATTTT | CASTGTGSTDTQYF
few | TRBJ1-4 | TRBD1 | TRBV28 | TGTGCCAGCAGTTTCCTTGGACAGGGGAATGAAAAACTGTTTTTT | CASSFLGQGNEKLFF
- | TRBJ1-1 | TRBD1 | TRBV2 | TGTGCCACTGCGGACAGGGAGAACACTGAAGCTTTCTTT | CATADRENTEAFF
- | TRBJ2-3 | TRBD2 | TRBV7-2 | TGTGCCAGCAGCTTAGCGCACGCGCGGGGGGCGGATACGCAGTATTTT | CASSLAHARGADTQYF
- | TRBJ2-7 | - | TRBV7-3 | TGTGCCAGCAGCTTAATGGGCACAAACCCCGGCGAGCAGTACTTC | CASSLMGTNPGEQYF
- | TRBJ2-1 | TRBD2 | TRBV27 | TGTGCCAGCAGTTTCGGGGCGGGAGGGGGGAACAATGAGCAGTTCTTC | CASSFGAGGGNNEQFF
- | TRBJ2-5 | TRBD1 | TRBV2 | TGTGCCAGCAGCCTCAACAGGGGGCGGGAGACCCAGTACTTC | CASSLNRGRETQYF
- | TRBJ1-1 | - | TRBV6-5 | TGTGCCAGCTTTCAGGGGTTGATGAACACTGAAGCTTTCTTT | CASFQGLMNTEAFF
- | TRBJ2-7 | TRBD1 | TRBV6-6 | TGTGCCATACGTCCCCGGGACAGGGTCCACGAGCAGTACTTC | CAIRPRDRVHEQYF
- | TRBJ1-2 | TRBD1 | TRBV7-2 | TGTGCCAGCAGCTACCGACAGGGGGCGCTGGGTGGCTACACCTTC | CASSYRQGALGGYTF
once | TRBJ2-3 | - | TRBV19 | TGTGCCAGTGCCACAGGGTCCACAGATACGCAGTATTTT | CASATGSTDTQYF
- | TRBJ1-4 | - | TRBV18 | TGTGCCAGCTCACCACCGTTGACAGGTGGTGAAAAACTGTTTTTT | CASSPPLTGGEKLFF
- | TRBJ1-2 | - | TRBV7-9 | TGTGCCAGCAGCTTTAGGGGGAACTATGGCTACACCTTC | CASSFRGNYGYTF
- | TRBJ1-2 | TRBD1 | TRBV28 | TGTGCCAGCAGCGTCGGACAGGGGGCGGATGGCTACACCTTC | CASSVGQGADGYTF
- | TRBJ2-3 | TRBD2 | TRBV9 | TGTGCCAGCAGCGTAGATCTAGCGGGCCCCACAGATACGCAGTATTTT | CASSVDLAGPTDTQYF
once | TRBJ1-6 | - | TRBV10-3 | TGTGCCATCAGCTCCGGGACACAACCCCGTGATTCACCCCTCCACTTT | CAISSGTQPRDSPLHF
- | TRBJ1-2 | TRBD1 | TRBV5-6 | TGTGCCAGCAGCTTGCCTGGGCAGGGGGTAAAGAGTAGCTACACCTTC | CASSLPGQGVKSSYTF
- | TRBJ1-3 | - | TRBV5-6 | TGTGCCAGCAGCTTGGAAACCAGCTCTGGAAACACCATATATTTT | CASSLETSSGNTIYF
once | TRBJ1-2 | - | TRBV21-1 | - | CAGWGQGNYGYTF
- | TRBJ1-1 | - | TRBV4-1 | TGCGCCAGCAGCCAACACAGTGTGAACACTGAAGCTTTCTTT | CASSQHSVNTEAFF
- | TRBJ1-4 | TRBD1 | TRBV3-1/TRBV3-2 | TGTGCCAGCAGCCGGAACCCGGGACAGAGGAATGAAAAACTGTTTTTT | CASSRNPGQRNEKLFF
- | TRBJ2-5 | - | TRBV28 | TGTGCCAGCAGCACCTACGCTGAGACCCAGTACTTC | CASSTYAETQYF
- | TRBJ2-1 | - | TRBV21-1 | TGTGCCAGCAGTGCTTGGGGCCCCGGGCTAGCGGGGACCTACAATGAGCAGTTCTTC | CASSAWGPGLAGTYNEQFF
- | TRBJ2-1 | - | TRBV11-2 | TGTGCCAGCACCCTATACAATGAGCAGTTCTTC | CASTLYNEQFF
- | TRBJ2-1 | TRBD2 | TRBV10-3 | TGTGCCATCAGTGAGTCCCTAGCGGGATACAATGAGCAGTTCTTC | CAISESLAGYNEQFF
- | TRBJ2-7 | - | TRBV10-2 | TGCGCCAGCCGGCGGGCCTTCTACGAGCAGTACTTC | CASRRAFYEQYF
- | TRBJ2-7 | TRBD1 | TRBV28 | TGTGCCAGCTACGGGACAGTTGGCGGGGAGCAGTACTTC | CASYGTVGGEQYF
- | TRBJ1-2 | - | TRBV6-5 | TGTGCCAGCAGAGCCGGTTCGAATTTTAACTATGGCTACACCTTC | CASRAGSNFNYGYTF
- | TRBJ1-2 | TRBD1 | TRBV27 | TGTGCCAGCAGCTCGACAGGGCACTATGGCTACACCTTC | CASSSTGHYGYTF
- | TRBJ2-7 | - | TRBV14 | TGTGCCAGCAGCCAAGGTAGCGGACCAGTTTACGAGCAGTACTTC | CASSQGSGPVYEQYF